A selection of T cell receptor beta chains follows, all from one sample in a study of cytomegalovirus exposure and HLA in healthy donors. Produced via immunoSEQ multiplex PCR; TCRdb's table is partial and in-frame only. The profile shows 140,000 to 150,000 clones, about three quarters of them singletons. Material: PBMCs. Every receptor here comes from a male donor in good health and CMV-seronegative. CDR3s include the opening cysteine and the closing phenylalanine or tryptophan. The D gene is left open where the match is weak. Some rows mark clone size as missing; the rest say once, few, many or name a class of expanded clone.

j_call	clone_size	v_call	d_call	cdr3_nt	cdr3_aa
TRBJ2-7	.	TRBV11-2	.	TGTGCCAGCAGCTTAGAGGGGAGCAGAGCCTACGAGCAGTACTTC	CASSLEGSRAYEQYF
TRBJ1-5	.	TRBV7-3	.	TGTGCCAGCAGCTTAACGGCGGAGAATCAGCCCCAGCATTTT	CASSLTAENQPQHF
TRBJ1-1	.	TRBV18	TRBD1	TGTGCCAGCTCACCAAAATCAGGGGGCCTGAACACTGAAGCTTTCTTT	CASSPKSGGLNTEAFF
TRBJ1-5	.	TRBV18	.	TGTGCCAGCTCACCACTCCAGGGTTGGAATCAGCCCCAGCATTTT	CASSPLQGWNQPQHF
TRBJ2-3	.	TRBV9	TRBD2	TGTGCCAGCAGCGTAGGGGTAGCGGGAGGATGGGATACGCAGTATTTT	CASSVGVAGGWDTQYF
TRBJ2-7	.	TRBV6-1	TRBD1	TGTGCCAGCAGTGAAGCTGGGGGACAGTACGAGCAGTACTTC	CASSEAGGQYEQYF
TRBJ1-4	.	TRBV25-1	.	TGTGCCAGCAGTCCCGGGGGAGCGAGAGACGAAAAACTGTTTTTT	CASSPGGARDEKLFF
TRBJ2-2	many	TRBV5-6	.	TGTGCCAGCAGCTTGGGCGAGAACACCGGGGAGCTGTTTTTT	CASSLGENTGELFF
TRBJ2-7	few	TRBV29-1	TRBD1	TGCAGCGTTAGGGACAGGGGATGGCCCCTTCAGTACTTC	CSVRDRGWPLQYF
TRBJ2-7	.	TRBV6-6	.	TGTGCCAGCAGTACACCCCGAGGGTCCTACGAGCAGTACTTC	CASSTPRGSYEQYF
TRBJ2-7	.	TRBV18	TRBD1	TGTGCCAGCTCATCCGGGACAGGGGCTGACGAGCAGTACTTC	CASSSGTGADEQYF
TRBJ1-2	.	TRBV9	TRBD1	TGTGCCAGCAGCTTGGGGGGGACAGGGGGCCTTTTAGGTGGCTACACCTTC	CASSLGGTGGLLGGYTF
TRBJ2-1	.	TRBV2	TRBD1	TGTGCCAGCTGGTCAGGGGGCAGAACCTACAATGAGCAGTTCTTC	CASWSGGRTYNEQFF
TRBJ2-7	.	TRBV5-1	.	TGCGCCAGCAGCTTGGCCAGGGCCTACGAGCAGTACTTC	CASSLARAYEQYF
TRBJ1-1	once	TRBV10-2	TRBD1	TGCGCCAGCAGGGGCAGAGACAGGGGTATTAATCTGAACACTGAAGCTTTCTTT	CASRGRDRGINLNTEAFF
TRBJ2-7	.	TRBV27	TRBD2	TGTGCCAGCAGTTTCACTAGCGTTAGCTCCTACGAGCAGTACTTC	CASSFTSVSSYEQYF
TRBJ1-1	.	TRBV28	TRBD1	TGTGCCAGCAGTTTACGGACAGGGTCGGGGAACACTGAAGCTTTCTTT	CASSLRTGSGNTEAFF
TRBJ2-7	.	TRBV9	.	TGTGCCAGCAGCGTAGCTGTAGGGGGTATGTACGAGCAGTACTTC	CASSVAVGGMYEQYF
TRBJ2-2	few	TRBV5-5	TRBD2	TGTGCCAGCAGCCTTCTCTGGACGGGGGGTCGGAACACCGGGGAGCTGTTTTTT	CASSLLWTGGRNTGELFF
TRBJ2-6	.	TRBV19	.	TGTGCCAGTAGTAAGCTGTTCAACTCTGGGGCCAACGTCCTGACTTTC	CASSKLFNSGANVLTF
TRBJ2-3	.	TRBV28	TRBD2	TGTGCCAGCAGTTTCCTAGCGGGGACAGATACGCAGTATTTT	CASSFLAGTDTQYF
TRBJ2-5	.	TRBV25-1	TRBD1	TGTGCCAGCAGTGCCAGGGGGCCGCAAGAGACCCAGTACTTC	CASSARGPQETQYF
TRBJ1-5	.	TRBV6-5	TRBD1	TGTGCCAGCAGTTACGACAGGGGAAATCAGCCCCAGCATTTT	CASSYDRGNQPQHF
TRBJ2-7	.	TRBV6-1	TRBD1	TGTGCCAGCAGTTCCACAGGGGCCGGCTTTTACGAGCAGTACTTC	CASSSTGAGFYEQYF
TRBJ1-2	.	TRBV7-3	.	TGTGCCAGCAGCTTAATGCAGACTAACTATGGCTACACCTTC	CASSLMQTNYGYTF
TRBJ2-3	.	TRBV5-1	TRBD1	TGCGCCAGCAGCTTCCAGACAGGGGAGACAGATACGCAGTATTTT	CASSFQTGETDTQYF
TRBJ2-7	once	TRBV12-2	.	TGTGCAAGTCGCTTACCCCGAGGGGGAGTAGGCGAGCAGTACTTC	CASRLPRGGVGEQYF
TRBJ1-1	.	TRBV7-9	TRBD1	TGTGCCAGCAGACCCGAGGGGGCCGCTGAAGCTTTCTTT	CASRPEGAAEAFF
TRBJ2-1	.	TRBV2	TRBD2	TGTGCCAGCAAGGGGGTGTCTAGCGGGGCTTCCTACAATGGGCAGTTCTTC	CASKGVSSGASYNGQFF
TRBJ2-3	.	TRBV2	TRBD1	TGTGCCAGCAGCAGGACAGGGGGCTCAGATACGCAGTATTTT	CASSRTGGSDTQYF
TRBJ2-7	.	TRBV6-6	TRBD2	TGTGCCAGCCGACCTAGCGGTTCCTACGAGCAGTACTTC	CASRPSGSYEQYF
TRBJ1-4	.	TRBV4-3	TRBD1	TGCGCCAGCAGCCAAGCCGTAGGGACAGGGGATGAAAAACTGTTTTTT	CASSQAVGTGDEKLFF
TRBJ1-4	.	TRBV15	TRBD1	TGTGCCACCAGCGATCGACAGGGAACTAGAGAAAAACTGTTTTTT	CATSDRQGTREKLFF
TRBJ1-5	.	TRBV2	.	TGTGCCAGCAGTGAAAGGCGGAACGTTTGGTGGCCCCAGCATTTT	CASSERRNVWWPQHF
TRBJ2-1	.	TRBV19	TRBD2	TGTGCCAGTGATCGGACTAGCGGTGACAATGAGCAGTTCTTC	CASDRTSGDNEQFF
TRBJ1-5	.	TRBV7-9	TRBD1	TGTGCCAGCAGCTTAGGAACCAGGGGGCTTCAGCCCCAGCATTTT	CASSLGTRGLQPQHF
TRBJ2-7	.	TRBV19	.	TGTGCCAGTAGTGACACGACAGTGAGCTCCTACGAGCAGTACTTC	CASSDTTVSSYEQYF
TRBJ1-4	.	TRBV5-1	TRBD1	TGCGCCAGCAGCATCTCTCAGGGGGCCAGGGAAAAACTGTTTTTT	CASSISQGAREKLFF
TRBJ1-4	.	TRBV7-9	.	TGTGCCAGCAGCTTAGCTCTAAGACAGCGAAATGAAAAACTGTTTTTT	CASSLALRQRNEKLFF
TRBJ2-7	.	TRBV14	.	TGTGCCAGCAGCCAAGGGTTAGTCCGCGAGCAGTACTTC	CASSQGLVREQYF